Below, one T cell receptor (beta chain) is given with its context. The data were obtained in a study of blood T cell repertoires in COVID-19. Study in general: The United States, Italy and Spain provided the acute and convalescent COVID-19 samples. PBMCs, B-cell-depleted T cells, or T cells were the source of the cDNA or gDNA that made up the material.

Methods used by the authors: Amplifying reference gene primers gave estimates of nucleated cell counts. The repertoire was sequenced with immunoSEQ multiplex PCR; TCRdb's copy has only in-frame clones and lacks some. V, J and clone size were drawn from that table, and D and trimming were deduced from the DNA. The data hold some 210,000 clones, with about 83% observed a single time. Germline assignment: CDR1 SNHLY and CDR2 FYNNEI. This CDR3 has 14 residues. The ends lost 6 bases at V and 2 bases at J; junction bases unmatched: 3. Sequencing was carried out using peripheral blood. The TCR sequence derives from an older woman with active or convalescent COVID-19. The genes are TRBV2 and TRBJ2-5, with 10 nucleotides matching TRBD1. CDR3 loop: CASSQDRGQETQYF. CDR3 in DNA: TGTGCCAGCAGCCAGGACAGGGGGCAAGAGACCCAGTACTTC.